Listed below are T cell receptor beta chains from one sample, sequenced in a study of technical replicates of blood from a handful of donors. Some clones are missing from TCRdb's copy, which holds only in-frame ones; the method was immunoSEQ multiplex PCR. This sample has 45,000 to 65,000 clones; roughly 92% occur once, and the top ten carry 0.22%. Sequenced input: T cells isolated from PBMCs. The origin of the receptors is a human donor in good health. Both conserved end residues are part of each CDR3.

>TRBJ1-2|TRBV7-9
CASSSGQANYGYTF
>TRBJ2-1|TRBV9
CASSSGTSVHNEQFF
>TRBJ2-7|TRBV7-9
CASSFSGPYEQYF
>TRBJ2-5|TRBV7-2
CASSLEMASGETQYF
>TRBJ2-1|TRBV7-2
CASSSGLAGAYNEQFF
>TRBJ1-4|TRBV5-1
CASSLAGQGEEKLFF
>TRBJ1-4|TRBV5-6
CASSFLTGGGKEKLFF
>TRBJ1-1|TRBV5-1
CASSRDRGHLLEAFF
>TRBJ1-5|TRBV6-5
CASSFSRELDQPQHF
>TRBJ1-3|TRBV11-3
CASSSLVGGSGNTIYF
>TRBJ2-7|TRBV14
CASSQETYGTGYEQYF
>TRBJ1-1|TRBV5-1
CASSLTGTGTMNTEAFF
>TRBJ1-3|TRBV6-5
CASSQGQVGNTIYF
>TRBJ1-2|TRBV28
CASSFKTVYGYTF
>TRBJ1-5|TRBV18
CASSPPGGINQPQHF
>TRBJ1-1|TRBV11-3
CASSLEVGTGGMDTEAFF
>TRBJ2-7|TRBV7-9
CASSPRFDRGLDEQYF
>TRBJ1-4|TRBV6-6
CASSLGQGNEKLFF
>TRBJ2-1|TRBV5-6
CASREGNNEQFF
>TRBJ2-1|TRBV14
CASSQLAGNMYSEQFF
>TRBJ2-5|TRBV6-5
CASSYSGQGLRETQYF
>TRBJ1-1|TRBV28
CASTLRTGGKAFF
>TRBJ2-1|TRBV5-1
CASSLASIKHEQFF
>TRBJ2-1|TRBV7-9
CASSMGQIDNEQFF
>TRBJ2-3|TRBV5-1
CASSTGQSTDTQYF
>TRBJ1-2|TRBV5-1
CASSFLNQGLPYGYTF
>TRBJ1-3|TRBV28
CASSQPGQAVYGNTIYF
>TRBJ1-1|TRBV11-3
CASSLFQGEVNTEAFF
>TRBJ2-7|TRBV5-1
CASSLGRSYEQYF
>TRBJ1-4|TRBV12-5
CASGLVLGGMNEKLFF
>TRBJ2-5|TRBV11-1
CASSRDRETQYF
>TRBJ1-1|TRBV7-9
CASSPISSGLMNTEAFF
>TRBJ2-1|TRBV10-3
CAIRPGQGATSSYNEQFF
>TRBJ2-7|TRBV5-4
CASRPGTSPSEQYF
>TRBJ1-2|TRBV10-3
CAIRAGLGEYGYTF
>TRBJ1-4|TRBV28
CASSGRNLNEKLFF
>TRBJ1-2|TRBV18
CASSPGSHGYTF
>TRBJ1-1|TRBV5-1
CASSLVRRDYTEAFF
>TRBJ2-1|TRBV16
CASSHTYNVQGWFF
>TRBJ1-5|TRBV6-6
CASRGGTGDQPQHF
>TRBJ1-2|TRBV28
CASSPAVRGLGYGYTF
>TRBJ2-2|TRBV10-1
CASSESSRGGNTGELFF
>TRBJ1-2|TRBV5-4
CASMPTGSYYGYTF
>TRBJ1-2|TRBV7-9
CASSFGGNYGYTF
>TRBJ1-2|TRBV10-3
CAIAPAGGLLGYTF
>TRBJ2-1|TRBV29-1
CSVGGGLAGEFRNNEQFF